These 9 T cell receptor beta chains were all obtained from the same sample, sequenced in a study of a mutant IDH1 vaccine in newly diagnosed glioma (dated by TCRdb to about 2021). The time point label for this specimen denotes: week 5, during vaccination. A 20-mer mutant IDH1 peptide at 300 micrograms in Montanide made up each vaccine dose, which was injected subcutaneously together with topical imiquimod. These receptors have no identified antigens. The method was the immunoSEQ multiplex PCR assay. TCRdb carries this immuneACCESS record with in-frame sequences only. Its versions omit some clonotypes, under half of them owing to an unresolved V gene in the studies checked, with the rest unexplained. The sample table shows 30,000 to 35,000 clones, and around 60% are seen once. Roughly 9.6% of the sample rests with the top ten. This material consisted of PBMCs, taken from a glioma patient whose treatment included an IDH1 peptide vaccine. These receptors were collected from a woman younger than 30 with glioma.

The rearrangement uses TRBV29-1 and TRBJ2-2, with D possibly matching TRBD2 (5 bases). The germline V gene has CDR1 SQVTM and CDR2 ANQGSEA. This CDR3 is 14 amino acids long. V gave up 4 bases and J gave up 4 bases, with 13 bases separating them. The CDR3 loop reads CSVGRGSGTGELFF. As DNA, the CDR3 is TGCAGCGTTGGACGGGGTTCGGGCACCGGGGAGCTGTTTTTT.

This clone was seen only a few times. V is TRBV2 and J is TRBJ2-2, with 8 bases lining up with TRBD1. V lost 6 bases, J lost 7 bases, and 7 bases stayed unmatched. Germline CDR1 and CDR2: SNHLY and FYNNEI. The length of the CDR3 is 14 residues. CDR3 amino acids: CASRKDRVDGELFF. The CDR3 nucleotides are TGTGCCAGCAGGAAGGACAGGGTGGACGGGGAGCTGTTTTTT.

The chain links TRBV6-4 to TRBJ2-2; D uncertain. Trimming cost V 3 bases and J 4 bases, with 3 bases left between them. The CDR3 is made up of 12 amino acids. The germline V gene has CDR1 MRHNA and CDR2 SNTAGT. The CDR3 DNA reads TGTGCCAGCAGTGAGGGCACCGGGGAGCTGTTTTTT. Residues: CASSEGTGELFF.

The gene calls are TRBV18 and TRBJ2-2; the D is unclear. V was pared by 2 bases and J by 6 bases, with 13 bases between. The CDR3 loop spans 15 amino acids. The germline V gene has CDR1 KGHSH and CDR2 LQKENI. The CDR3 sequence is CASSPGTSPAGELFF. The CDR3 DNA reads as TGTGCCAGCTCACCAGGTACCTCCCCCGCCGGGGAGCTGTTTTTT.

This chain connects TRBV19 to TRBJ2-7; D may correspond to TRBD1 or TRBD2 (5 bases each). The length of the CDR3 is 13 residues. V lost 3 bases to trimming and J lost 2 bases, with 8 bases between them. Germline V CDR1 and CDR2: LNHDA, SQIVND (reference sequence). CDR3 DNA: TGTGCCAGTAGTATTGGGACGGCCTACGAGCAGTACTTC. As protein: CASSIGTAYEQYF.

The CDR3 loop is CASSSAPRRAGGELFF. The CDR3 DNA reads TGTGCCAGCAGCTCCGCCCCCCGGAGGGCTGGCGGGGAGCTGTTTTTT. J is TRBJ2-2 and V is TRBV7-8; D is possibly TRBD2 (6 bases). This CDR3 contains 16 residues. V lost 4 bases, J lost 7 bases, and 19 bases lay in between. CDR1 and CDR2 (germline): SGHVS, FQNEAQ.

This rearrangement joins TRBV5-1 to TRBJ2-1, with TRBD2 as a possible D gene (5 bases). Germline V gene sequence: CDR1 SGHRS, CDR2 YFSETQ. The CDR3 covers 14 residues. Trimming shortened V by 1 base and J by 6 bases, and 11 bases separated the two germline ends. The CDR3 region has the DNA TGCGCCAGCAGCTTGCAAGGGAGCGGCAATGAGCAGTTCTTC. As protein: CASSLQGSGNEQFF.

This chain connects TRBV9 to TRBJ2-5; D is possibly TRBD2 (6 bases). Trimming stripped 4 bases from V and 5 bases from J, with 18 bases between. This CDR3 has 15 residues. Germline V CDR1 and CDR2: SGDLS, YYNGEE. CDR3 nucleotides: TGTGCCAGCAGCTTCTATGGCGGGGTGGGGGAGACCCAGTACTTC. It encodes CASSFYGGVGETQYF. The variable domain in full, completed from reference TRBV9 and TRBJ2-5, reads DSGVTQTPKHLITATGQRVTLRCSPRSGDLSVYWYQQSLDQGLQFLIQYYNGEERAKGNILERFSAQQFPDLHSELNLSSLELGDSALYFCASSFYGGVGETQYFGPGTRLLVL.

The rearrangement uses TRBV29-1 and TRBJ2-1; either TRBD1 or TRBD2 may fit D (5 bases each). The V and J ends lost 5 bases and 5 bases respectively, with 13 bases between them. Germline V gene lookup returns CDR1 SQVTM and CDR2 ANQGSEA. CDR3 length: 13 amino acids. CDR3 DNA: TGCAGCGTTCGGGACGGGGTGCACAATGAGCAGTTCTTC. This codes for CSVRDGVHNEQFF.